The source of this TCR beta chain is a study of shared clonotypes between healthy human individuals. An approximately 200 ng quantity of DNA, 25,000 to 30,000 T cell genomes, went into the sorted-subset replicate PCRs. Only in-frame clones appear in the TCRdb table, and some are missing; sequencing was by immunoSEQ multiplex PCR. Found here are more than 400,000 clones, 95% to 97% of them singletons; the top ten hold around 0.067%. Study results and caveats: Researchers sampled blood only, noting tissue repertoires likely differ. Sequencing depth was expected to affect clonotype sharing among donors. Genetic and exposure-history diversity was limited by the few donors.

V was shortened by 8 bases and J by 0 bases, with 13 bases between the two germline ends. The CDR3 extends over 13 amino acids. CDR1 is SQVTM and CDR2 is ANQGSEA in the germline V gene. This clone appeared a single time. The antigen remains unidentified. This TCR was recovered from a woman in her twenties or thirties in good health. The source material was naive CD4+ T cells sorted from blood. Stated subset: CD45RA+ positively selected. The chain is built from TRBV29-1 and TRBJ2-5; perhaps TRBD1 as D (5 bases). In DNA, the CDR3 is TGCAGCACCCTGGCAGGGTACCAAGAGACCCAGTACTTC. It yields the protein CSTLAGYQETQYF.